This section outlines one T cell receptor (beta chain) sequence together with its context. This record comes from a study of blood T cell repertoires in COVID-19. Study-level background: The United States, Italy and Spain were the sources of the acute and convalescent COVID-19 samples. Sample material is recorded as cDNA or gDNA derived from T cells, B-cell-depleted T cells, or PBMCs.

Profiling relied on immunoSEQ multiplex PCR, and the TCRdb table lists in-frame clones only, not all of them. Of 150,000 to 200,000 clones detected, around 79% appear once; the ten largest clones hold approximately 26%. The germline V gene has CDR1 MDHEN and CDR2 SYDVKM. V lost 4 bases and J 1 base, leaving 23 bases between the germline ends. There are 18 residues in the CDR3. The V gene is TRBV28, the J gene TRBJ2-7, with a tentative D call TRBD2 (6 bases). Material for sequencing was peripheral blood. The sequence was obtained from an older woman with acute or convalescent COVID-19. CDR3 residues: CASSSLLLGGVSSYEQYF. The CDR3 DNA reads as TGTGCCAGCAGTTCCCTCTTGTTGGGGGGAGTGTCGTCCTACGAGCAGTACTTC.